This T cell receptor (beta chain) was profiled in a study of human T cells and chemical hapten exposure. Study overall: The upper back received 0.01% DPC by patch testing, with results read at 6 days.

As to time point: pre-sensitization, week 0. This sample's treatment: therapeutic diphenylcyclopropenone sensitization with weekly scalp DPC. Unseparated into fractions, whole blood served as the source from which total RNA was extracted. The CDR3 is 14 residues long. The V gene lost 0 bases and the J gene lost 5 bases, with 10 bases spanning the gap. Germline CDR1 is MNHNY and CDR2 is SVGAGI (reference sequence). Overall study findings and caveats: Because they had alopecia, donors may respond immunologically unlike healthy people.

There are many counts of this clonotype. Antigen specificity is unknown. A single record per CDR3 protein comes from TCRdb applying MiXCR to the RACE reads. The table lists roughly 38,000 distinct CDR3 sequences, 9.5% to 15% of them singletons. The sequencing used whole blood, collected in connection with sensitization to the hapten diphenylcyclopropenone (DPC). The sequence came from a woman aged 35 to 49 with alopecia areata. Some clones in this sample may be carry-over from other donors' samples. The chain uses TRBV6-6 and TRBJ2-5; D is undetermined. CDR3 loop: CASSYSGGQETQYF. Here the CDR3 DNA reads TGTGCCAGCAGTTACTCGGGTGGGCAGGAGACCCAGTACTTC.